This T cell receptor beta chain was recovered during a study of cytomegalovirus exposure and HLA in healthy donors. Across the whole study: A preliminary data release comprised 80 million to 95 million unique TCRs obtained from HLA-typed donors.

Amplification used 60 Vbeta primers and 13 Jbeta primers. Generated by immunoSEQ multiplex PCR, the TCRdb table keeps only in-frame clones and is missing some. The sample has 90,000 to 130,000 clones; over 65% are singletons. CDR3 length: 15 residues. The V gene's germline CDR1 is GTSNPN and CDR2 SVGIG (reference sequence). V shed 7 bases and J 4 bases; nucleotides not matched to a gene: 11. Sequenced: PBMCs. This TCR came from a man aged 25 to 40 in good health and CMV-seropositive. The chain has TRBV30 and TRBJ1-5, with 9 positions matching TRBD1. CDR3 in DNA: TGTGCCTCGAATGGATTCGGACAGGGGAATCAGCCCCAGCATTTT. It specifies CASNGFGQGNQPQHF. The variable domain in full, completed from reference TRBV30 and TRBJ1-5, reads SQTIHQWPATLVQPVGSPLSLECTVEGTSNPNLYWYRQAAGRGLQLLFYSVGIGQISSEVPQNLSASRPQDRQFILSSKKLLLSDSGFYLCASNGFGQGNQPQHFGDGTRLSIL.